This TCR beta chain emerged from a study of blood T cell repertoires in COVID-19. Study-wide context: Acute and convalescent COVID-19 specimens originated in the United States, Italy and Spain.

Germline V gene lookup returns CDR1 ENHRY and CDR2 SYGVKD. V gave up 5 bases and J gave up 4 bases, with 5 bases separating them. The CDR3 runs to 12 residues. As originally analysed: From reference gene primer amplification, estimates of nucleated cell counts were derived. Clones were read by immunoSEQ multiplex PCR, and TCRdb kept only the in-frame ones, dropping some. D and trimming come from the DNA, and the V and J calls and clone size come from that table. The repertoire holds more than 85,000 clones, with more than 85% as singletons. This receptor was taken from a young man with acute or convalescent COVID-19. The chain has TRBV10-3 and TRBJ2-2; D call uncertain. Specimen: peripheral blood. This chain's CDR3 is CAISQSTGELFF. Here the CDR3 DNA reads TGTGCCATCAGTCAATCCACCGGGGAGCTGTTTTTT.